What follows are 26 T cell receptor beta chains derived from one specimen sequenced in a study of T cells after yellow fever vaccination. From the 5' RACE reads, TCRdb called clonotypes with MiXCR, one entry per CDR3 protein. The data show some 400,000 distinct CDR3 sequences, approximately 19% seen once. The sample here was PBMCs, taken before the yellow fever booster vaccination. All receptors come from a man aged 18 to 30 who received the YFV17D yellow fever vaccine.

This clonotype has just one count. CDR3 in DNA: TGTGCCAGCAGCTTTAACTGGGCTGAAGCTTTCTTT. Translation gives CASSFNWAEAFF. V and J are TRBV11-2 and TRBJ1-1; D gene ambiguous. This CDR3 is built from 12 residues. The V and J ends lost 3 bases and 6 bases respectively, with 8 bases between them. From germline, CDR1 is SGHAT and CDR2 FQNNGV. Using reference TRBV11-2 and TRBJ1-1 for the parts outside the CDR3, the full variable domain is EAGVAQSPRYKIIEKRQSVAFWCNPISGHATLYWYQQILGQGPKLLIQFQNNGVVDDSQLPKDRFSAERLKGVDSTLKIQPAKLEDSAVYLCASSFNWAEAFFGQGTRLTVV.

The chain has TRBV6-6 and TRBJ2-1; 8 bases are shared with TRBD2. V lost 7 bases, J lost 4 bases, and 9 bases stayed unmatched. Germline V CDR1 and CDR2: MNHNY, SVGAGI (reference sequence). The CDR3 is made up of 15 amino acids. The CDR3 loop reads CASTTTGGGYNEQFF. CDR3 nucleotide sequence: TGTGCCAGCACCACTACTGGCGGGGGGTACAATGAGCAGTTCTTC.

This clonotype was seen only a few times. The chain links TRBV20-1 to TRBJ1-6; TRBD1 matches at 7 bases. The CDR3 totals 14 residues. With 2 bases clipped from V and 6 bases from J, the junction kept 4 bases outside the gene matches. The germline V gene has CDR1 DFQATT and CDR2 SNEGSKA (reference sequence). CDR3 sequence reads: CSARYRGGNSPLHF. CDR3 sequence (DNA): TGCAGTGCTAGATACAGGGGAGGTAATTCACCCCTCCACTTT.

The gene calls are TRBV20-1 and TRBJ2-7; 7 bases map to TRBD2. Germline trimming cut 5 bases from V and 0 bases from J; bases unmatched to any gene: 1. The CDR3 sequence is 12 residues long. In germline, CDR1 is DFQATT, CDR2 SNEGSKA (reference sequence). The CDR3 spells CSARDYSYEQYF. CDR3 bases: TGCAGTGCTCGGGACTACTCCTACGAGCAGTACTTC.

This rearrangement joins TRBV24-1 to TRBJ2-5; 8 bases fit TRBD2. The germline CDR1 and CDR2 sequences are KGHDR and SFDVKD. V dropped 4 bases and J dropped 1; count of bases not matched to a gene: 7. This CDR3 spans 16 amino acids. The CDR3 DNA reads as TGTGCCACCAGTGAGGGGAGAGCGGGGGCCCAAGAGACCCAGTACTTC. Translating it yields CATSEGRAGAQETQYF.

This clonotype was observed a handful of times. This rearrangement joins TRBV12-3 or TRBV12-4 to TRBJ2-7, with D possibly being TRBD1 (6 bases). The CDR3 runs to 13 residues. Trimming removed 4 bases from V and 5 bases from J, with 12 bases in between. CDR3 coding DNA: TGTGCCAGCAGTTCGTCAGGGGATCACGAGCAGTACTTC. Protein product: CASSSSGDHEQYF.

The chain uses TRBV6-5 and TRBJ2-3, with D perhaps given as TRBD1 or TRBD2 (6 bases each). This CDR3 has 16 residues. Germline V gives CDR1 MNHEY, CDR2 SVGAGI. The germline V and J ends were trimmed by 5 bases and 2 bases, with 17 bases remaining between them. The CDR3: CASSPRGPWHTDTQYF. CDR3 sequence (DNA): TGTGCCAGCAGTCCCCGGGGGCCCTGGCACACAGATACGCAGTATTTT.

The chain couples TRBV6-2 or TRBV6-3 to TRBJ1-1; no clear D gene. The CDR3 runs 14 residues. Germline-derived CDR1 and CDR2 are MNHEY and SVGEGT. V dropped 5 bases and J dropped 4 bases, with 14 bases sitting between them. The CDR3 DNA follows: TGTGCCAGCAGTGTCCGTTGGGGTCGCACTGAAGCTTTCTTT. Residues: CASSVRWGRTEAFF.

The chain is built from TRBV7-3 and TRBJ2-3; perhaps TRBD1 as D (5 bases). CDR1 and CDR2 from the germline V gene are SGHTA and FQGTGA. V was cut by 0 bases and J by 2 bases, with 6 bases left in between. This CDR3 spans 14 amino acids. CDR3 protein: CASSLTQATDTQYF. Here the CDR3 DNA reads TGTGCCAGCAGCTTAACACAGGCCACAGATACGCAGTATTTT. The full variable domain, with the rest looked up from reference TRBV7-3 and TRBJ2-3, is GAGVSQTPSNKVTEKGKYVELRCDPISGHTALYWYRQSLGQGPEFLIYFQGTGAADDSGLPNDRFFAVRPEGSVSTLKIQRTERGDSAVYLCASSLTQATDTQYFGPGTRLTVL.

The chain uses TRBV11-2 and TRBJ2-2; possible D gene TRBD2, 5 bases. The CDR3 is made up of 16 amino acids. Germline-derived CDR1 and CDR2 are SGHAT and FQNNGV. Trimming pared 2 bases from V and 7 bases from J, leaving 17 bases between. This chain's CDR3 is CASSLRGWDRGGELFF. The CDR3 DNA sequence: TGTGCCAGCAGCTTACGCGGGTGGGATCGTGGCGGGGAGCTGTTTTTT.

The CDR3 here is CATSASPPGGTDTQYF. CDR3 nucleotide sequence: TGTGCCACCAGTGCTTCGCCTCCCGGAGGCACAGATACGCAGTATTTT. This rearrangement joins TRBV24-1 to TRBJ2-3, with D hard to call. V lost 5 bases to trimming and J lost 1 base, with 15 bases between them. Germline V lookup: CDR1 KGHDR, CDR2 SFDVKD. This CDR3 region has 16 residues.

This clonotype was detected only once. This chain joins TRBV12-3 or TRBV12-4 and TRBJ2-7; D may be TRBD1 or TRBD2 (5 bases each). The CDR3 length is 13 residues. Trimming stripped 3 bases from V and 4 bases from J, with 10 bases between. Here the CDR3 DNA reads TGTGCCAGCAGTTTGGGGGAGCTTTACGAGCAGTACTTC. Translation gives CASSLGELYEQYF.

The chain links TRBV18 to TRBJ1-2; D is undetermined. The CDR3 is 14 residues long. CDR1 KGHSH and CDR2 LQKENI come from the germline V gene. V dropped 5 bases and J dropped 0 bases, with 10 bases sitting between them. As DNA, the CDR3 is TGTGCCAGCTCAACGGAGATTTCTAACTATGGCTACACCTTC. Amino acid sequence: CASSTEISNYGYTF.

This clonotype was counted only a few times. This chain joins TRBV7-2 and TRBJ2-1; TRBD2 might be the D (5 bases). Germline assignment: CDR1 SGHTA and CDR2 FQGNSA. V shed 5 bases and J shed 9 bases, with 20 bases lying between them. The CDR3 covers 15 residues. CDR3 in amino acids: CASSDPNVPRGEQFF. The CDR3, as DNA: TGTGCCAGCAGCGACCCTAACGTCCCCCGGGGTGAGCAGTTCTTC.

This clonotype was picked up a small number of times. The V and J genes are TRBV6-6 and TRBJ2-7, with 10 nucleotides matching TRBD2. The CDR3 runs to 15 residues. Germline V CDR1 and CDR2: MNHNY, SVGAGI (reference sequence). V trimming: 0 bases; J trimming: 5 bases; junction bases outside the gene matches: 4. The CDR3 coding sequence is TGTGCCAGCAGTTACTCTAGCGGGGGGAAGGACGAGCAGTACTTC. It yields the protein CASSYSSGGKDEQYF.

The CDR3 DNA is TGTGCCAGCAGCTCTTCGGGGAGCCTCCACTTT. It encodes CASSSSGSLHF. The chain joins TRBV12-3 or TRBV12-4 to TRBJ1-6, with no clear D. The ends were cut back, 6 bases at V and 15 bases at J, with 12 bases in the middle. The CDR3 has 11 residues.

The chain joins TRBV20-1 to TRBJ1-2; D is unclear. Trimming stripped 0 bases from V and 5 bases from J, with 16 bases between. CDR1 is DFQATT and CDR2 is SNEGSKA in the germline V gene (reference sequence). The CDR3 has 15 amino acids. In DNA form, the CDR3 reads TGCAGTGCTAGAGATCCTGGACTCGTGGGATATGGCTACACCTTC. This codes for CSARDPGLVGYGYTF.

This clonotype was seen only a few times. The V and J genes are TRBV4-3 and TRBJ2-3, with 8 bases fitting TRBD1. Losses at the gene ends were 0 bases for V and 2 bases for J; bases not matched to a gene: 4. The length of the CDR3 is 16 residues. Germline CDR1 is LGHNA and CDR2 is YSLEER. The CDR3 sequence is CASSQDRQGITDTQYF. CDR3 nucleotides: TGCGCCAGCAGCCAAGATAGACAGGGGATCACAGATACGCAGTATTTT.

The chain is built from TRBV5-6 and TRBJ2-7, with D uncertain. The germline V and J ends were trimmed by 4 bases and 3 bases, with 11 bases remaining between them. Germline V CDR1 and CDR2: SGHDT, YYEEEE. CDR3 length: 13 residues. CDR3 loop: CASSPGSLYEQYV. The DNA of the CDR3 is TGTGCCAGCAGCCCCGGGTCCCTCTACGAGCAGTACGTC.

Many counts were recorded for this clonotype. This CDR3 is CATSSFTGTGGDEQFF. The CDR3 DNA sequence: TGTGCCACCAGCAGCTTTACCGGGACGGGGGGCGATGAGCAGTTCTTC. The chain links TRBV15 to TRBJ2-1; TRBD2 is a possible D gene (7 bases). The V end was cut by 3 bases, the J end by 8 bases, with 20 bases between. The CDR3 spans 16 residues. CDR1 LNHNV and CDR2 YYDKDF come from the germline V gene (reference sequence). Full variable domain (missing parts from reference TRBV15 and TRBJ2-1): DAMVIQNPRYQVTQFGKPVTLSCSQTLNHNVMYWYQQKSSQAPKLLFHYYDKDFNNEADTPDNFQSRRPNTSFCFLDIRSPGLGDTAMYLCATSSFTGTGGDEQFFGPGTRLTVL.

This chain links TRBV20-1 with TRBJ2-7; TRBD2 aligns across 9 bases. Germline V gene sequence: CDR1 DFQATT, CDR2 SNEGSKA (reference sequence). V dropped 0 bases and J dropped 7; count of bases not matched to a gene: 7. The length of the CDR3 is 14 residues. The CDR3 nucleotides are TGCAGTGCTAGAGACTCTAGCGGGGTGGGGGAGCAGTACGTC. Amino acid sequence: CSARDSSGVGEQYV.

This clonotype occurred a few times. The chain employs TRBV6-5 and TRBJ2-7, with D perhaps matching TRBD1 or TRBD2 (6 bases each). This CDR3 is built from 14 residues. The germline V and J ends were trimmed by 4 bases and 1 base, with 11 bases remaining between them. Germline V lookup: CDR1 MNHEY, CDR2 SVGAGI. The CDR3 loop is CASSLRGPSYEQYV. In DNA, the CDR3 is TGTGCCAGCAGTTTACGGGGGCCTTCCTACGAGCAGTACGTC.

CDR3 in DNA: TGCAGTGCTAGCATTGTGCCGGGACAGGGAACGGGAAACACCATATATTTT. This translates into CSASIVPGQGTGNTIYF. V is TRBV20-1 and J is TRBJ1-3; 9 bases are shared with TRBD1. Trimming at V came to 3 bases and at J to 4 bases, leaving 13 bases not matched to a gene. This CDR3 is built from 17 residues. CDR1 DFQATT and CDR2 SNEGSKA come from the germline V gene (reference sequence).

The chain uses TRBV7-9 and TRBJ1-4, with TRBD1 matching 7 bases. This CDR3 has 14 residues. Germline V CDR1 and CDR2: SEHNR, FQNEAQ (reference sequence). J lost 3 bases, V lost 5 bases, and 3 bases had no gene match. In DNA, the CDR3 is TGTGCCAGCAGCCGGACAGGCCCTAATGAAAAACTGTTTTTT. Its translation: CASSRTGPNEKLFF.

The chain has TRBV20-1 and TRBJ2-3; the match to TRBD1 covers 7 bases. J lost 0 bases, V lost 4 bases, and 4 bases had no gene match. Germline V CDR1 and CDR2: DFQATT, SNEGSKA (reference sequence). The CDR3 is 14 residues long. CDR3 nucleotide sequence: TGCAGTGCTAAGGGACAGATTAGCACAGATACGCAGTATTTT. Translating it yields CSAKGQISTDTQYF.

This clonotype was observed a handful of times. V usage is TRBV15 and J usage is TRBJ1-2; D not resolved. Germline V lookup: CDR1 LNHNV, CDR2 YYDKDF (reference sequence). This CDR3 is built from 13 residues. V was shortened by 0 bases and J by 2 bases, with 4 bases between the two germline ends. The CDR3 sequence is CATSRDLNYGYTF. CDR3 DNA sequence: TGTGCCACCAGCAGAGATCTAAACTATGGCTACACCTTC. Variable domain in full (rest from reference TRBV15 and TRBJ1-2): DAMVIQNPRYQVTQFGKPVTLSCSQTLNHNVMYWYQQKSSQAPKLLFHYYDKDFNNEADTPDNFQSRRPNTSFCFLDIRSPGLGDTAMYLCATSRDLNYGYTFGSGTRLTVV.